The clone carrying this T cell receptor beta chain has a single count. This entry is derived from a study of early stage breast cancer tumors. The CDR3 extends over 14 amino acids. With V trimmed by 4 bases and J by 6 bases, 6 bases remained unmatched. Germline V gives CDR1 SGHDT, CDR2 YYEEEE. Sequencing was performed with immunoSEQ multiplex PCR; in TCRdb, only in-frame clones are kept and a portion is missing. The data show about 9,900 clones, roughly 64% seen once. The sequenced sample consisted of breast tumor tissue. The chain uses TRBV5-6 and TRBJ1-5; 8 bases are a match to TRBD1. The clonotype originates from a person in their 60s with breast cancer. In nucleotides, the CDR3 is TGTGCCAGCAGCCCTACAGGGGGGAGTCAGCCCCAGCATTTT. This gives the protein CASSPTGGSQPQHF.